These 2 T cell receptor beta chains were sequenced from one sample in a study of spatial heterogeneity in lung cancer. Time point noted: blood at routine non-recurrence follow-up after resection. TCRdb independently ran MiXCR on the 5' RACE reads; one entry per CDR3 protein. Seen here are fewer than 50,000 distinct CDR3 sequences, 10% to 13% observed once, and the top ten hold 17%. Sample: PBMCs, taken at follow-up. Receptor source: a female donor with early-stage non-small cell lung cancer.

This clonotype was counted at least ten times. The rearrangement links TRBV6-2 or TRBV6-3 to TRBJ1-5; 11 bases are shared with TRBD1. Germline values: CDR1 MNHEY, CDR2 SVGEGT. Losses at the gene ends were 5 bases for V and 4 bases for J; bases not matched to a gene: 13. The CDR3 is 18 residues long. For the CDR3, the DNA is TGTGCCAGCAGTCGGACAGGGGGCGGCTTACGGAGAAATCAGCCCCAGCATTTT. This encodes CASSRTGGGLRRNQPQHF.

In its sample, this clonotype was seen many times. The chain links TRBV30 to TRBJ1-6; possible D gene TRBD1, 6 bases. Deletions cut 3 bases from V and 10 bases from J, with 7 bases between. The V gene's germline CDR1 is GTSNPN and CDR2 SVGIG (reference sequence). The CDR3 loop spans 11 amino acids. Here the CDR3 reads CAWRGGSPLHF. CDR3 in DNA: TGTGCCTGGAGAGGGGGGTCACCCCTCCACTTT. The variable domain in full, completed from reference TRBV30 and TRBJ1-6, reads SQTIHQWPATLVQPVGSPLSLECTVEGTSNPNLYWYRQAAGRGLQLLFYSVGIGQISSEVPQNLSASRPQDRQFILSSKKLLLSDSGFYLCAWRGGSPLHFGNGTRLTVT.